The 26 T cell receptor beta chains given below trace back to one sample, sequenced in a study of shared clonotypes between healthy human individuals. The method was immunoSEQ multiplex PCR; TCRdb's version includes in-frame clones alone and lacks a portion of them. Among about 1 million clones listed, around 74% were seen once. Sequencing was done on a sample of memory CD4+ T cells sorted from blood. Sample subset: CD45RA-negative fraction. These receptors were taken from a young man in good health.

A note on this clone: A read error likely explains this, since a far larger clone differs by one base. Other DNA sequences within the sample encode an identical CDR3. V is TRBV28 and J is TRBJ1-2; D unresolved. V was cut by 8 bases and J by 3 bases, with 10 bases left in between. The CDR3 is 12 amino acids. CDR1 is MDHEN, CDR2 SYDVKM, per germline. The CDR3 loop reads CASAGVDYGYTF. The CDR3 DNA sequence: TGTGCCAGCGCCGGAGTTGACTATGGCTACACCTTC.

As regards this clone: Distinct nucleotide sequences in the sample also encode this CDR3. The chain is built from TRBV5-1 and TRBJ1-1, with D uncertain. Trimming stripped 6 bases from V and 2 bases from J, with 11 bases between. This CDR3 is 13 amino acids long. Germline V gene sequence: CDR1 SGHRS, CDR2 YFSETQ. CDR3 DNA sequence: TGCGCCAGCACCGAGCAGCCAAACACTGAAGCTTTCTTT. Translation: CASTEQPNTEAFF.

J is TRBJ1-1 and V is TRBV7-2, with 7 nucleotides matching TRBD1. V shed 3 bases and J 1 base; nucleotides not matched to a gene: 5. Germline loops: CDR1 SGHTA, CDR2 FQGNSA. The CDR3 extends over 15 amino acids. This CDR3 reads CASSFRGTENTEAFF. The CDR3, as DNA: TGTGCCAGCAGCTTTAGGGGGACAGAGAACACTGAAGCTTTCTTT. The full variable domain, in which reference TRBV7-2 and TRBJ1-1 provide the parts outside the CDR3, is GAGVSQSPSNKVTEKGKDVELRCDPISGHTALYWYRQSLGQGLEFLIYFQGNSAPDKSGLPSDRFSAERTGGSVSTLTIQRTQQEDSAVYLCASSFRGTENTEAFFGQGTRLTVV.

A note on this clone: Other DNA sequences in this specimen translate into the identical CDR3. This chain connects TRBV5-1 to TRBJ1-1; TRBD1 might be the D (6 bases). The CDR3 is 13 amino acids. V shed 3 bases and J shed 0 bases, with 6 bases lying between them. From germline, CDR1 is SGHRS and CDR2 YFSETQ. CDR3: CASSYRVNTEAFF. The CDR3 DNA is TGCGCCAGCAGCTACAGGGTGAACACTGAAGCTTTCTTT.

DNA of the CDR3: TGTGCCATCAGCGAGCGGGAGGGCCACAATGAGCAGTTCTTC. The encoded protein is CAISEREGHNEQFF. This chain uses TRBV10-3 with TRBJ2-1; TRBD2 aligns across 10 bases. J gave up 5 bases and V 6 bases, and 4 bases lay outside the gene matches. The CDR3 has 14 amino acids. Germline V gene data show CDR1 as ENHRY and CDR2 as SYGVKD.

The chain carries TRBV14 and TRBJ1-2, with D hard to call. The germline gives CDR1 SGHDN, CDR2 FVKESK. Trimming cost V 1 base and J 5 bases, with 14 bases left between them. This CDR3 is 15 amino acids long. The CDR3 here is CASSQVRRLKYGYTF. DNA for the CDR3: TGTGCCAGCAGCCAAGTCCGGAGATTGAAGTATGGCTACACCTTC.

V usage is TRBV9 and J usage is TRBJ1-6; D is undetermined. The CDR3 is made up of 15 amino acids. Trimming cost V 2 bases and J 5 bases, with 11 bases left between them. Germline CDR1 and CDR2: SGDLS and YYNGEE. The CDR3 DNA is TGTGCCAGCAGCGTGATGGGTCAGGATAATTCACCCCTCCACTTT. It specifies CASSVMGQDNSPLHF.

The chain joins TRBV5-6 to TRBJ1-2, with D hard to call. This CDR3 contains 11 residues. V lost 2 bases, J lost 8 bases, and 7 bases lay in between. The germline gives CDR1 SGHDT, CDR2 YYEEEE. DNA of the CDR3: TGTGCCAGCAGCTTAGTGGGGGGCTACACCTTC. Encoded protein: CASSLVGGYTF.

DNA for the CDR3: TGCGCCAGCAGCTTGGTTCAGGGTGTAAGCGCTGGCTACACCTTC. The encoded protein is CASSLVQGVSAGYTF. This sequence joins TRBV5-1 and TRBJ1-2, with D tentatively TRBD1 (5 bases). Trimming pared 0 bases from V and 7 bases from J, leaving 16 bases between. The germline CDR1 and CDR2 sequences are SGHRS and YFSETQ. The CDR3 runs to 15 residues.

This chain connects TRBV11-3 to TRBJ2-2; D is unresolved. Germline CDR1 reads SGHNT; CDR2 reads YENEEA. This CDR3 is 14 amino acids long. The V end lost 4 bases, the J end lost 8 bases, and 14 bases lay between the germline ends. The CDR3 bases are TGTGCCAGCAGCTCCGCAGGCTCTACTGGGGAGCTGTTTTTT. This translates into CASSSAGSTGELFF.

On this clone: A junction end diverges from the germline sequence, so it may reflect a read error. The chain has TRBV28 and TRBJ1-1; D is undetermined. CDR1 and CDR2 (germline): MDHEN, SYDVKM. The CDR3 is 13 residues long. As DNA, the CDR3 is TGTGCCAGCAGGGTGATGGGGAACCCTGAAGCTTTCTTT. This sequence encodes CASRVMGNPEAFF.

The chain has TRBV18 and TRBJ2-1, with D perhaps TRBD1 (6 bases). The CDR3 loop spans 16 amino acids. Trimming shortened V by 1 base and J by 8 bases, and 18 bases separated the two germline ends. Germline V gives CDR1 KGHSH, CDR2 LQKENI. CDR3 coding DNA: TGTGCCAGCTCACCACAACTTGGGGGCGCCGGAGATGAGCAGTTCTTC. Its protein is CASSPQLGGAGDEQFF.

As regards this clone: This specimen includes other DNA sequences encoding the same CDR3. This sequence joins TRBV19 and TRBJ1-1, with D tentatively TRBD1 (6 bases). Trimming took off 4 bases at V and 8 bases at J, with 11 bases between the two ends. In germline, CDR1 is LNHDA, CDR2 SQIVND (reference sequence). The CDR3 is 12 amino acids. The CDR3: CASSTQGPEAFF. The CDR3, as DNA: TGTGCCAGTAGTACTCAGGGGCCGGAAGCTTTCTTT.

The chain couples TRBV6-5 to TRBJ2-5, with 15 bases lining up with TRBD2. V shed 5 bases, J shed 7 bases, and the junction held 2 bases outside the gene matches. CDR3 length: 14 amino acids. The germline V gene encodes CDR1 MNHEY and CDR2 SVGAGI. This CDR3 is CASSPGLAGGTQYF. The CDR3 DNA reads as TGTGCCAGCAGTCCGGGACTAGCGGGGGGGACCCAGTACTTC.

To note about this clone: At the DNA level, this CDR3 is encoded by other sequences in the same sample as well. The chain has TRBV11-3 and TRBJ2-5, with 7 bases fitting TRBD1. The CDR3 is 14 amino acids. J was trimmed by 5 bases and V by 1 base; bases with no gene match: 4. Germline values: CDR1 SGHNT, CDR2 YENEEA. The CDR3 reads CASSLGRGSETQYF. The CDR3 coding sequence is TGTGCCAGCAGCTTAGGCAGGGGGTCGGAGACCCAGTACTTC.

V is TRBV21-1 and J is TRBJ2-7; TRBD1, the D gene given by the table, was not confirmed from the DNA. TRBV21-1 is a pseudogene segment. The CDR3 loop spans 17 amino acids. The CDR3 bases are TGTGCCAGCAGCAATTACCGGGACAGCAAACCTTCCTACGAGCAGTACTTC. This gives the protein CASSNYRDSKPSYEQYF.

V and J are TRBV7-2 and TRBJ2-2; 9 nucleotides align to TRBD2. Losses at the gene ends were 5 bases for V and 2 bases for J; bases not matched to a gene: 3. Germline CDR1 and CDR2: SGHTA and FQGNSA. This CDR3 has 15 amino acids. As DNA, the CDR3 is TGTGCCAGCAGCCGACTAGCGGCTAACACCGGGGAGCTGTTTTTT. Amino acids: CASSRLAANTGELFF.

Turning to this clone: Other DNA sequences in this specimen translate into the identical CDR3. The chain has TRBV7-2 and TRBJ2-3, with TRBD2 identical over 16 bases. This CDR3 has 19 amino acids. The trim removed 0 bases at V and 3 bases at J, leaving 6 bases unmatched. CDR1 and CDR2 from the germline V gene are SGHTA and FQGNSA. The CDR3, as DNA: TGTGCCAGCAGCTTAGCGGGACTAGCGGGAGGGCCGGGGACAGATACGCAGTATTTT. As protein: CASSLAGLAGGPGTDTQYF.

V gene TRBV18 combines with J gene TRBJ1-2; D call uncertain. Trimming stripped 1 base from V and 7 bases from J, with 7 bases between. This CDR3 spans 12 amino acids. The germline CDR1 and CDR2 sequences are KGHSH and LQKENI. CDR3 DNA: TGTGCCAGCTCACCACAAAAGGGTGGCTACACCTTC. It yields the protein CASSPQKGGYTF.

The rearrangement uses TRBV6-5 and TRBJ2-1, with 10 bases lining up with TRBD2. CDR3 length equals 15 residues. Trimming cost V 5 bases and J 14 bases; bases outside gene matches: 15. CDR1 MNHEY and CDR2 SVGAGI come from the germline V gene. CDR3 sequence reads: CASSMPLAGACKKFF. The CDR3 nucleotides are TGTGCCAGCAGTATGCCTCTAGCGGGGGCCTGCAAAAAGTTCTTC.

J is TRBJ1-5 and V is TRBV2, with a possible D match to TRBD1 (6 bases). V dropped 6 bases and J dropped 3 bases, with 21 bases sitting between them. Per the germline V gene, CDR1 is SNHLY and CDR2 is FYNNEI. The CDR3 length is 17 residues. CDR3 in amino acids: CASRKRIRTENNQPQHF. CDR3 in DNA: TGTGCCAGCAGGAAAAGGATAAGGACAGAGAACAATCAGCCCCAGCATTTT.

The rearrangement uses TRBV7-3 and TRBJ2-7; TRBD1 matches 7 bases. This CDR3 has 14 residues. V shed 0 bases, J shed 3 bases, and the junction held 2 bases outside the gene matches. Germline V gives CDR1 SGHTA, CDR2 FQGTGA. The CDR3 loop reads CASSLTRDSYEQYF. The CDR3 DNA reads TGTGCCAGCAGCTTAACGAGGGACAGCTACGAGCAGTACTTC.

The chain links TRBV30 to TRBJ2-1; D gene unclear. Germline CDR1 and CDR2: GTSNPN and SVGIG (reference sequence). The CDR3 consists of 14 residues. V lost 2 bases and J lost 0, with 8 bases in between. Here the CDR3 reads CAWSHSSSYNEQFF. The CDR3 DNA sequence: TGTGCCTGGAGTCACTCTAGCTCCTACAATGAGCAGTTCTTC.

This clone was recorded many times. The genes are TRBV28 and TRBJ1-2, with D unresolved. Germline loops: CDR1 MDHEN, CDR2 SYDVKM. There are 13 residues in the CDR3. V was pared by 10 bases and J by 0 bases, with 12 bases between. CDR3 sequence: CAIEGLANYGYTF. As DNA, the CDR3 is TGTGCCATCGAAGGGTTAGCTAACTATGGCTACACCTTC.

Written as DNA, the CDR3 is TGTGCCAGCCGCAGGGGGAAAGGGGAAGTCATAAATTCACCCCTCCACTTT. This sequence encodes CASRRGKGEVINSPLHF. J is TRBJ1-6 and V is TRBV5-4; 7 bases are a match to TRBD1. The V gene end was trimmed by 7 bases and the J gene end by 7 bases; junction bases not matched to a gene: 17. This CDR3 has 17 residues. CDR1 SGHNT and CDR2 YYREEE come from the germline V gene (reference sequence).

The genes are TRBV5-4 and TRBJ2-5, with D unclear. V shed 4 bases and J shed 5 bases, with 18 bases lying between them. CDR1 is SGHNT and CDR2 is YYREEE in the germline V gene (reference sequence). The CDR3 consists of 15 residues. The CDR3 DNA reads TGTGCCAGCAGCCGTGACCGCAGCTCCAGGGAGACCCAGTACTTC. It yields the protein CASSRDRSSRETQYF.